This TCR beta chain emerged from a study of siplizumab effects on memory and regulatory T cells. Whole-study results and caveats: Siplizumab significantly brought down the alloreactive sequences that trace back to unstimulated CD4+ memory cells.

The CDR3 spans 15 residues. V was pared by 3 bases and J by 0 bases, with 9 bases between. Germline assignment: CDR1 SGHAT and CDR2 FQDESV (reference sequence). TCRdb's copy holds only in-frame clones and misses some; the assay was immunoSEQ multiplex PCR. The data show tens of thousands of clones, 70% to 90% seen once. For this clone: What it binds is unknown.

This receptor was obtained from a human donor in good health. Sample: naive CD4+ T cells sorted from blood. This chain uses TRBV11-1 with TRBJ1-3, with D tentatively TRBD1 (5 bases). The CDR3 DNA sequence: TGTGCCAGCAGCTTGGACGGACACTCTGGAAACACCATATATTTT. This encodes CASSLDGHSGNTIYF.